This T cell receptor beta chain was sequenced in a study of T cells in Graves' hyperthyroidism and ophthalmopathy. About the study: Peripheral blood was taken when the disease was first diagnosed, before any treatment began. General study results and limits: From stable hyperthyroidism, ophthalmopathy was set apart by a 13 V-J model. Most thyroid clonotypes expanded above 0.001 were also detected in blood.

Germline V gene lookup returns CDR1 SGHRS and CDR2 YFSETQ. The CDR3 is made up of 13 amino acids. Trimming cost V 0 bases and J 7 bases, with 10 bases left between them. This clonotype came up a few times. Its antigen remains unidentified. Amplification of TCR beta CDR3 regions used RNA as the template. First-round RT-PCR with HTBI primers amplified the TCR CDR3 region. A single record per CDR3 protein comes from TCRdb applying MiXCR to the multiplex PCR reads. This table holds 730,000 or so distinct CDR3 sequences, around 19% found once. The genes are TRBV5-1 and TRBJ1-2; D is perhaps TRBD1 (5 bases). Specimen: blood. This receptor was taken from a woman aged 50 to 60 with Graves' hyperthyroidism that later progressed to Graves' ophthalmopathy. CDR3 DNA: TGCGCCAGCAGCTTGGAAAGGGGACGTGGCTACACCTTC. Translated, it gives CASSLERGRGYTF.